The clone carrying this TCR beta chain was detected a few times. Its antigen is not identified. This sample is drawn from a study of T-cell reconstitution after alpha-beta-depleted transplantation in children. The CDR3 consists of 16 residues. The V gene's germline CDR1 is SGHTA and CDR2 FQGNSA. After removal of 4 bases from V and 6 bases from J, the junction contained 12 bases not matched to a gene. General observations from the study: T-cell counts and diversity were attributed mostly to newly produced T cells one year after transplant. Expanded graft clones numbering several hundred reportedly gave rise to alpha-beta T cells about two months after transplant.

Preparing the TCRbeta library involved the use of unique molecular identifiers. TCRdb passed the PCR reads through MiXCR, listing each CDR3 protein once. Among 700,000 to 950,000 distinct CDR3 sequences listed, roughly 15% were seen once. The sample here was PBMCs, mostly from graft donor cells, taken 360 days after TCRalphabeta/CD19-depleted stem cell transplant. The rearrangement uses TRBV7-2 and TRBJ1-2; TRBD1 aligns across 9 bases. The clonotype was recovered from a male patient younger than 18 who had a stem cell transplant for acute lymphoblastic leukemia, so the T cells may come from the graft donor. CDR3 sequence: CASSSTLQGASNGYTF. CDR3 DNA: TGTGCCAGCAGCTCAACTCTACAGGGGGCAAGCAATGGCTACACCTTC.